Reported below is one TCR beta chain. The isolated RNA, all of it, was reverse transcribed, so expressed TCRB transcripts were what got sequenced. Assay: immunoSEQ multiplex PCR; the TCRdb copy retains only in-frame clones and omits some. Altogether 130,000 to 150,000 clones are present, 8.5% to 12% being singletons, with the ten largest covering approximately 1.3%. This entry comes from a study of beta chain features in type 1 diabetes. From germline, CDR1 is SGHRS and CDR2 YFSETQ. The length of the CDR3 is 14 residues. The V and J ends lost 4 bases and 2 bases respectively, with 13 bases between them.

The specimen was naive CD4+ T cells from blood. The sequence derives from a man younger than 35 in good health. The chain combines TRBV5-1 with TRBJ2-7, with a weak D call TRBD2 (7 bases). DNA for the CDR3: TGCGCCAGCAGCGGGGGGGGCCAGGCCTACGAGCAGTACTTC. Encoded protein: CASSGGGQAYEQYF.